This TCR beta chain was sequenced in a study of cytomegalovirus exposure and HLA in healthy donors. PCR involved 60 Vbeta and 13 Jbeta primers. In the original processing: An analysis performed later counted 81 million or so unique TCR beta chains (roughly 11 million of them shared). The protocol was immunoSEQ multiplex PCR, while the TCRdb copy is restricted to in-frame clones and leaves out a portion. D and trimming come from the DNA, and the V and J calls and clone size come from that table. The table shows 45,000 to 65,000 clones, with 65% to 85% occurring only once. V trimming: 7 bases; J trimming: 7 bases; junction bases outside the gene matches: 15. CDR1 is SNHLY and CDR2 is FYNNEI in the germline V gene. The CDR3 length is 15 residues.

The sample taken for sequencing was PBMCs. The origin of this receptor is a man under 40 in good health and CMV-seronegative. The chain joins TRBV2 to TRBJ2-7; 8 bases map to TRBD1. CDR3 region: CASTRGTGPLGEQYF. The DNA for the CDR3 is TGTGCCAGCACCCGCGGGACAGGCCCACTTGGAGAGCAGTACTTC.